This TCR beta chain was observed in a study of response to subunit inactivated influenza vaccine. TCRdb passed the RT-PCR reads through MiXCR, listing each CDR3 protein once. The sample has 450,000 to 700,000 distinct CDR3 sequences; 14% are singletons. The specimen was PBMCs from blood, collected approximately 12 days after vaccination. The clonotype originates from a man aged 50-59 years who received an inactivated influenza vaccine.

CDR3 sequence reads: CASSQGTGGFGYTF. The CDR3 DNA reads TGCGCCAGCAGCCAGGGGACAGGGGGCTTTGGCTACACCTTC. The chain carries TRBV4-1 and TRBJ1-2; 12 bases match TRBD1. From germline, CDR1 is MGHRA and CDR2 YSYEKL. J was trimmed by 7 bases and V by 3 bases; bases with no gene match: 3. CDR3 size: 14 residues.